These 4 T cell receptor beta chains originate from one sample sequenced in a study of response to subunit inactivated influenza vaccine. TCRdb ran MiXCR on the RT-PCR reads and lists one entry per CDR3 protein. The table records approximately 500,000 distinct CDR3 sequences, under 30% of them present only once. The data were also submitted as part of a second study, on T cells expressing NK-cell markers. That study reports: 5'RACE template switching with UMIs generated TCR beta cDNA.

The sample in question was CD4+ T cells sorted from PBMCs, obtained 12 days after vaccination. These receptors were taken from a middle-aged man who received an inactivated influenza vaccine.

The genes are TRBV12-3 or TRBV12-4 and TRBJ2-5; D ambiguous. The V end was cut by 4 bases, the J end by 7 bases, with 7 bases between. There are 11 residues in the CDR3. The CDR3 reads CASSSRTTQYF. The CDR3 DNA is TGTGCCAGCAGTTCTCGTACGACCCAGTACTTC.

This clonotype was found a few times. V and J are TRBV6-2 or TRBV6-3 and TRBJ2-2, with TRBD2 as a possible D gene (6 bases). The V gene lost 9 bases and the J gene lost 7 bases, with 12 bases spanning the gap. The CDR3 loop spans 12 amino acids. Germline CDR1 reads MNHEY; CDR2 reads SVGEGT. The CDR3 DNA is TGTGCCAGTAAGACTAGTATCGGGGAGCTGTTTTTT. Translation gives CASKTSIGELFF.

Here the CDR3 reads CASSLGSGGVTDTQYF. DNA for the CDR3: TGTGCCAGCAGCTTAGGTAGCGGGGGGGTCACAGATACGCAGTATTTT. This sequence joins TRBV7-2 and TRBJ2-3, with 11 bases matching TRBD2. This CDR3 is 16 amino acids long. V gave up 1 base and J gave up 2 bases; unmatched junction bases: 2. Looked up from germline, CDR1 is SGHTA and CDR2 is FQGNSA. Using reference TRBV7-2 and TRBJ2-3 for the parts outside the CDR3, the full variable domain is GAGVSQSPSNKVTEKGKDVELRCDPISGHTALYWYRQSLGQGLEFLIYFQGNSAPDKSGLPSDRFSAERTGGSVSTLTIQRTQQEDSAVYLCASSLGSGGVTDTQYFGPGTRLTVL.

This clonotype was found a few times. The chain employs TRBV10-3 and TRBJ2-2, with D perhaps matching TRBD2 (6 bases). Per the germline V gene, CDR1 is ENHRY and CDR2 is SYGVKD. This CDR3 is 16 amino acids long. The V and J ends lost 6 bases and 2 bases respectively, with 16 bases between them. CDR3 protein: CAISPAAGLNTGELFF. The CDR3 region has the DNA TGTGCCATCAGCCCGGCTGCGGGGCTAAACACCGGGGAGCTGTTTTTT.